This TCR beta chain originates from a study of T-cell memory formation after mild COVID-19. Points on this clonotype: The antigen remains unidentified.

TCRalpha and TCRbeta libraries used 5'RACE with constant-segment primers and UMIs. TCRdb redid the calling of the 5' RACE reads with MiXCR, one entry per CDR3 protein. In the table there are a few hundred thousand distinct CDR3 sequences, about 20% of which are singletons. From germline, CDR1 is SEHNR and CDR2 FQNEAQ (reference sequence). Germline trimming cut 1 base from V and 6 bases from J; bases unmatched to any gene: 3. CDR3 length equals 15 residues. Study-wide results and caveats: Contracting clones from day 15 to 85 showed balanced CD4/CD8; later expanders favored CD4+. CD8+ contracting clones occupied EMRA, while CD4+ ones occupied mainly CM and EM. Pre-infection memory already had some responding clones, implying cross-reactive memory joined.

Material: PBMCs or a T cell subset sorted from them (not recorded which). This TCR was sampled from a young man who had mild COVID-19 (a few samples of this study predate the infection). Cell type and time point are not known. The chain combines TRBV7-9 with TRBJ1-6, with TRBD1 matching 7 bases. DNA for the CDR3: TGTGCCAGCAGCTTAGAAGACAGGGTTAATTCACCCCTCCACTTT. This codes for CASSLEDRVNSPLHF.